The 24 T cell receptor beta chains presented below share a single source sample, sequenced in a study of OX40 agonist ivuxolimab in advanced cancers. This table comes from immunoSEQ multiplex PCR, and its TCRdb copy is limited to in-frame clones, with some not included. Of tens of thousands of clones in the sample, about 83% are singletons; the top ten hold roughly 0.6%. Sequencing was performed on CD4+ or CD8+ T cells sorted from blood, taken in a trial of the OX40 agonist ivuxolimab. These TCRs come from an adult with an advanced solid tumor such as melanoma, head and neck, liver or kidney cancer.

The chain carries TRBV9 and TRBJ2-3, with D possibly being TRBD1 (7 bases). V gave up 4 bases and J gave up 4 bases, with 16 bases separating them. The germline CDR1 and CDR2 sequences are SGDLS and YYNGEE. This CDR3 has 15 amino acids. The CDR3 sequence: CASSRTGEVADTQYF. The CDR3 DNA is TGTGCCAGCAGCCGAACAGGGGAGGTAGCAGATACGCAGTATTTT.

On this clone: The junction departs from germline at one end; a sequencing error may be responsible. V is TRBV19 and J is TRBJ1-2; D remains unclear. The germline V gene has CDR1 LNHDA and CDR2 SQIVND (reference sequence). This CDR3 spans 15 amino acids. The CDR3 spells CASSLDSAQIYGYTF. CDR3 nucleotide sequence: TGTGCCAGTAGTTTAGATAGTGCACAGATCTATGGCTACACCTTC.

This rearrangement joins TRBV14 to TRBJ1-6; tentative D call: TRBD1 (5 bases). V was cut by 0 bases and J by 12 bases, with 12 bases left in between. The germline CDR1 and CDR2 sequences are SGHDN and FVKESK. The CDR3 is made up of 14 amino acids. CDR3 bases: TGTGCCAGCAGCCAAGAGGGTCGGACAAGACCCCTCCACTTT. This encodes CASSQEGRTRPLHF.

The rearrangement joins TRBV5-1 to TRBJ1-1; D uncertain. Germline CDR1 reads SGHRS; CDR2 reads YFSETQ. With 4 bases removed from V and 4 bases from J, the gap between germline ends came to 8 bases. The CDR3 extends over 12 amino acids. In DNA form, the CDR3 reads TGCGCCAGCAGCACGGGTGGCACTGAAGCTTTCTTT. This gives the protein CASSTGGTEAFF. Full variable domain (remainder filled in from reference TRBV5-1 and TRBJ1-1): KAGVTQTPRYLIKTRGQQVTLSCSPISGHRSVSWYQQTPGQGLQFLFEYFSETQRNKGNFPGRFSGRQFSNSRSEMNVSTLELGDSALYLCASSTGGTEAFFGQGTRLTVV.

V is TRBV7-2 and J is TRBJ2-1, with TRBD2 identical over 9 bases. Germline CDR1 and CDR2: SGHTA and FQGNSA. The length of the CDR3 is 19 residues. Germline trimming cut 1 base from V and 3 bases from J; bases unmatched to any gene: 13. This chain's CDR3 is CASSLGLGGLALSYNEQFF. The CDR3 DNA sequence: TGTGCCAGCAGCTTAGGACTTGGAGGACTAGCGCTTAGCTACAATGAGCAGTTCTTC.

The V gene is TRBV5-1, the J gene TRBJ2-3; D call uncertain. Germline lookup yields CDR1 SGHRS and CDR2 YFSETQ. V gave up 0 bases and J gave up 4 bases, with 12 bases separating them. The CDR3 contains 15 residues. The CDR3 sequence is CASSLGRVFPDTQYF. CDR3 DNA: TGCGCCAGCAGCTTGGGTCGTGTCTTTCCAGATACGCAGTATTTT.

This chain uses TRBV5-8 with TRBJ2-5, with 12 bases fitting TRBD1. CDR1 SGHTS and CDR2 YDEGEE come from the germline V gene. The CDR3 has 18 amino acids. The junction had 8 bases not matched to a gene; V was cut back by 1 base and J by 1 base. CDR3 DNA: TGTGCCAGCAGCTTGATCGGGACAGGGGGCGCCCGCCAAGAGACCCAGTACTTC. Protein sequence: CASSLIGTGGARQETQYF.

The chain couples TRBV29-1 to TRBJ2-2; D uncertain. V lost 4 bases and J 7 bases, leaving 19 bases between the germline ends. The CDR3 length is 15 residues. CDR1 SQVTM and CDR2 ANQGSEA come from the germline V gene. The CDR3 is CSVVGSRSDGGELFF. DNA of the CDR3: TGCAGCGTTGTGGGTAGCCGTTCTGACGGCGGGGAGCTGTTTTTT.

This sequence joins TRBV9 and TRBJ2-7, with 9 bases matching TRBD2. The CDR3 contains 14 residues. Germline assignment: CDR1 SGDLS and CDR2 YYNGEE. Trimming removed 4 bases from V and 7 bases from J; junction bases left unmatched: 9. The DNA for the CDR3 is TGTGCCAGCAGCACGGGACTAGCAACAGAGGAGCAGTACTTC. Its translation: CASSTGLATEEQYF.

This chain links TRBV7-8 with TRBJ1-2; 11 bases fit TRBD1. This CDR3 region has 14 residues. J was trimmed by 8 bases and V by 5 bases; bases with no gene match: 7. Germline V gene data show CDR1 as SGHVS and CDR2 as FQNEAQ. The CDR3 sequence: CASSHRTGGAGYTF. The CDR3 DNA reads as TGTGCCAGCAGCCATAGGACAGGGGGCGCGGGCTACACCTTC.

The chain couples TRBV7-2 to TRBJ1-5; D remains unclear. V was clipped by 2 bases and J by 0 bases, with 8 bases between them. The CDR3 spans 15 residues. The germline V gene encodes CDR1 SGHTA and CDR2 FQGNSA. The CDR3 DNA reads as TGTGCCAGCAGCTTATCACATGGTAGCAATCAGCCCCAGCATTTT. This translates into CASSLSHGSNQPQHF. The full variable domain, rest sourced from reference TRBV7-2 and TRBJ1-5, is GAGVSQSPSNKVTEKGKDVELRCDPISGHTALYWYRQSLGQGLEFLIYFQGNSAPDKSGLPSDRFSAERTGGSVSTLTIQRTQQEDSAVYLCASSLSHGSNQPQHFGDGTRLSIL.

The V gene is TRBV5-4, the J gene TRBJ2-5; TRBD1 is a possible D gene (6 bases). The V and J ends lost 1 base and 5 bases respectively, with 12 bases between them. Per germline, CDR1 SGHNT and CDR2 YYREEE (reference sequence). This CDR3 has 14 amino acids. The chain's CDR3 is CASSLRGTPETQYF. For the CDR3, the DNA is TGTGCCAGCAGCTTGAGGGGGACCCCGGAGACCCAGTACTTC.

This chain links TRBV9 with TRBJ2-3, with D hard to call. V was pared by 0 bases and J by 4 bases, with 12 bases between. The CDR3 runs 15 residues. Germline assignment: CDR1 SGDLS and CDR2 YYNGEE. CDR3 sequence: CASSVGHTHSDTQYF. Written as DNA, the CDR3 is TGTGCCAGCAGCGTAGGCCACACGCACTCAGATACGCAGTATTTT.

V is TRBV6-5 and J is TRBJ2-7; 9 bases match TRBD2. The junction had 5 bases not matched to a gene; V was cut back by 2 bases and J by 3 bases. This CDR3 comprises 15 residues. The germline V gene encodes CDR1 MNHEY and CDR2 SVGAGI. The CDR3 coding sequence is TGTGCCAGCAGTTACGATAGCGGGGGCCTCTACGAGCAGTACTTC. It translates to CASSYDSGGLYEQYF.

V is TRBV28 and J is TRBJ2-7; 12 bases agree with TRBD2. CDR3 size: 16 residues. Trimming took 5 bases from V and 6 from J; bases not matched to a gene: 11. Germline CDR1 reads MDHEN; CDR2 reads SYDVKM. CDR3 bases: TGTGCCAGCAGTACGGGACTAGCGGGCCATCTTGCCGAGCAGTACTTC. It is translated as CASSTGLAGHLAEQYF. Using reference TRBV28 and TRBJ2-7 for the parts outside the CDR3, the full variable domain is DVKVTQSSRYLVKRTGEKVFLECVQDMDHENMFWYRQDPGLGLRLIYFSYDVKMKEKGDIPEGYSVSREKKERFSLILESASTNQTSMYLCASSTGLAGHLAEQYFGPGTRLTVT.

The chain has TRBV18 and TRBJ1-6, with D unclear. From germline, CDR1 is KGHSH and CDR2 LQKENI. The CDR3 covers 14 residues. Trimming left V 3 bases short and J 8 bases short, with 11 bases between. DNA for the CDR3: TGTGCCAGCTCACCCGGCCTTCGCGATTCACCCCTCCACTTT. This translates into CASSPGLRDSPLHF.

V gene TRBV9 combines with J gene TRBJ1-5, with D hard to call. There are 12 residues in the CDR3. CDR1 is SGDLS, CDR2 YYNGEE, per germline. Deletions cut 4 bases from V and 5 bases from J, with 7 bases between. The CDR3 region is CASSTGDQPQHF. The DNA of the CDR3 is TGTGCCAGCAGCACCGGTGATCAGCCCCAGCATTTT. The full variable domain, rest sourced from reference TRBV9 and TRBJ1-5, is DSGVTQTPKHLITATGQRVTLRCSPRSGDLSVYWYQQSLDQGLQFLIQYYNGEERAKGNILERFSAQQFPDLHSELNLSSLELGDSALYFCASSTGDQPQHFGDGTRLSIL.

The chain uses TRBV14 and TRBJ2-5; 8 bases are a match to TRBD2. The J call is uncertain, as TRBJ2-7 better fits the DNA end. Germline lookup yields CDR1 SGHDN and CDR2 FVKESK. The CDR3 consists of 18 residues. This CDR3 reads CASSQAWRGARRDYEQYF. The CDR3 DNA sequence: TGTGCCAGCAGCCAAGCATGGCGGGGGGCTAGGCGGGATTACGAGCAGTACTTC.

CDR3 in amino acids: CASSQIGEEQYF. The CDR3, as DNA: TGTGCCAGCAGTCAGATTGGTGAAGAGCAGTACTTC. The gene calls are TRBV6-5 and TRBJ2-7; D ambiguous. Trimming removed 5 bases from V and 7 bases from J, with 12 bases in between. The length of the CDR3 is 12 residues. Germline V CDR1 and CDR2: MNHEY, SVGAGI.

V and J are TRBV18 and TRBJ1-4; D is undetermined. CDR1 and CDR2 (germline): KGHSH, LQKENI. Trimming stripped 3 bases from V and 6 bases from J, with 8 bases between. The CDR3 has 13 amino acids. The CDR3 reads CASSPTLDEKLFF. As DNA, the CDR3 is TGTGCCAGCTCACCCACCCTTGATGAAAAACTGTTTTTT.

The rearrangement joins TRBV6-6 to TRBJ1-1; tentatively, D is TRBD1 (6 bases). Per germline, CDR1 MNHNY and CDR2 SVGAGI (reference sequence). Trimming shortened V by 8 bases and J by 6 bases, and 16 bases separated the two germline ends. The CDR3 is 13 amino acids. The CDR3 loop is CASYTGGRPEAFF. For the CDR3, the DNA is TGTGCCAGCTACACGGGGGGGCGGCCTGAAGCTTTCTTT.

The chain carries TRBV10-1 and TRBJ1-5; 7 bases line up with TRBD1. The J segment lost 4 bases and the V segment lost 6 bases, leaving 9 bases of the junction unmatched. This CDR3 is built from 15 residues. Looked up from germline, CDR1 is WNHNN and CDR2 is SYGVQD (reference sequence). The CDR3 DNA follows: TGCGCCAGCAGAACCACAGGGGTCTGGAATCAGCCCCAGCATTTT. Translation gives CASRTTGVWNQPQHF.

Points on this clone: The same CDR3 can be traced to other DNA sequences in this sample. The chain links TRBV5-1 to TRBJ2-2; D is unclear. The CDR3 consists of 14 residues. Germline V gives CDR1 SGHRS, CDR2 YFSETQ. V lost 1 base, J lost 1 base, and 5 bases lay in between. CDR3 residues: CASSLLGNTGELFF. The CDR3 DNA is TGCGCCAGCAGCTTGCTTGGGAACACCGGGGAGCTGTTTTTT.

In DNA, the CDR3 is TGTGCCAGCATGACAGGGCATAATTCACCCCTCCACTTT. It yields the protein CASMTGHNSPLHF. This chain connects TRBV6-5 to TRBJ1-6; the match to TRBD1 covers 7 bases. Trimming cost V 7 bases and J 5 bases; bases outside gene matches: 2. Germline-derived CDR1 and CDR2 are MNHEY and SVGAGI. CDR3 length: 13 residues.